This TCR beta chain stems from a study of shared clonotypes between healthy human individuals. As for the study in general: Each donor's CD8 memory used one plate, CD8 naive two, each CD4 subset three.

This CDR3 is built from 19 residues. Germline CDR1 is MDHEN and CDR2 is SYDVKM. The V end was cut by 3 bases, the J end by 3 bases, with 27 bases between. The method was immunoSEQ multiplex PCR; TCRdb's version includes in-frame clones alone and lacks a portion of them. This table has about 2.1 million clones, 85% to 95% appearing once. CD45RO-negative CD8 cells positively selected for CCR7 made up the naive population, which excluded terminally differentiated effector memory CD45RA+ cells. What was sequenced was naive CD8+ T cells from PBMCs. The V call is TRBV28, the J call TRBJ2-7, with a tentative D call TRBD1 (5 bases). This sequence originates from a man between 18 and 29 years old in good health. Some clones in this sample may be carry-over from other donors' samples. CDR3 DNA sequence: TGTGCCAGCAGTTTCCTAATCGACAGAGGTGAGATGTCTAACTACGAGCAGTACTTC. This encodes CASSFLIDRGEMSNYEQYF. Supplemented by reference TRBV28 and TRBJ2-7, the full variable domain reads DVKVTQSSRYLVKRTGEKVFLECVQDMDHENMFWYRQDPGLGLRLIYFSYDVKMKEKGDIPEGYSVSREKKERFSLILESASTNQTSMYLCASSFLIDRGEMSNYEQYFGPGTRLTVT.